This T cell receptor beta chain came from a study of cytomegalovirus exposure and HLA in healthy donors. General study points: A later analysis linked about 17,000 TCR beta sequences to HLA alleles at 0.05 false discovery rate. The majority of TCR sequences were rare, yet some public TCRs appeared in many donors.

Germline CDR1 is SGHNT and CDR2 is YYREEE (reference sequence). This CDR3 spans 12 amino acids. V was cut by 0 bases and J by 12 bases, with 12 bases left in between. For this clone: No antigen is known for it.

The primer mix had 60 Vbeta and 13 Jbeta primers. Produced via immunoSEQ multiplex PCR; TCRdb's table is partial and in-frame only. This sample has 75,000 to 90,000 clones, with roughly 72% found just once. V and J are TRBV5-4 and TRBJ2-5; weak D call: TRBD1 (5 bases). This TCR was recovered from a woman between 35 and 50 years old in good health and CMV-seropositive. Material for sequencing was PBMCs. CDR3 sequence (DNA): TGTGCCAGCAGCTTGGAGCGACAGATAGAGTACTTC. It encodes CASSLERQIEYF.